The entry that follows covers one T cell receptor beta chain sequence. The V gene end was trimmed by 8 bases and the J gene end by 3 bases; junction bases not matched to a gene: 1. Germline V gene sequence: CDR1 KGHDR, CDR2 SFDVKD. This CDR3 region has 13 residues. Clones were read by immunoSEQ multiplex PCR, and TCRdb kept only the in-frame ones, dropping some. The data show some 100,000 clones, with almost 85% seen just once and 6.5% to 8.5% held by the top ten. This entry comes from a study of blood T cell repertoires in COVID-19. For the study at large: The analysed material was cDNA or gDNA that came from T cells, B-cell-depleted T cells, or PBMCs.

The receptor was isolated from a man between 45 and 60 years old with active or convalescent COVID-19. The J gene is TRBJ2-3, the V gene TRBV24-1, with 10 positions matching TRBD2. Material for sequencing was peripheral blood. The CDR3 DNA reads TGTGCCACCACTAGCGGGGGAACAGATACGCAGTATTTT. Translated, it gives CATTSGGTDTQYF.